This TCR beta chain was identified during a study of blood T cell repertoires in COVID-19. Across the study: The United States, Italy and Spain were the sources of the acute and convalescent COVID-19 samples. PBMCs, B-cell-depleted T cells, or T cells were the source of the cDNA or gDNA that made up the material.

This clone was seen more than once but under ten times. Per the original data handling: Reference gene primers were amplified, and this amplification served to estimate nucleated cell counts. Some clones are missing from TCRdb's copy, which holds only in-frame ones; the method was immunoSEQ multiplex PCR. Clone size and the V and J calls come from that table; the DNA yielded D and trimming. The table lists roughly 130,000 clones, about four fifths of them singletons, with 9.5% to 15% in the top ten. V lost 2 bases and J 4 bases, leaving 9 bases between the germline ends. The CDR3 length is 13 residues. Germline V gene lookup returns CDR1 SGHKS and CDR2 YYEKEE (reference sequence).

Input material: peripheral blood. This clonotype was sampled from a woman aged 55-75 years with acute or convalescent COVID-19. V and J are TRBV5-5 and TRBJ1-2; D unresolved. CDR3 in DNA: TGTGCCAGCAGCTTCGGGGAAGGCTATGGCTACACCTTC. Translation: CASSFGEGYGYTF.